This record looks at one T cell receptor (beta chain) sequence and its context. The record originates from a study of cytomegalovirus exposure and HLA in healthy donors. Overall study context: A later analysis reported the same platform for the 90 to 150 validation repertoires and the roughly 700 first-cohort repertoires.

The trim removed 2 bases at V and 0 bases at J, leaving 7 bases unmatched. CDR1 and CDR2 from the germline V gene are SGDLS and YYNGEE. This CDR3 spans 17 amino acids. Assay used: immunoSEQ multiplex PCR; TCRdb lists only in-frame clones, some missing. Of about 240,000 clones listed, around 85% are singletons. The chain combines TRBV9 with TRBJ1-3, with TRBD1 identical over 8 bases. The receptor was derived from a woman younger than 45 in good health and CMV-seropositive. Source material: PBMCs. This chain's CDR3 is CASSVKTGGTSGNTIYF. The CDR3, as DNA: TGTGCCAGCAGCGTTAAAACAGGGGGGACCTCTGGAAACACCATATATTTT.